One and the same sample provided the 10 T cell receptor beta chains below, sequenced in a study of naive and memory T cell subsets. Study-wide results and limits: Possibly reflecting memory cells re-expressing CD45RA, a few larger clonotypes occurred in naive repertoires, especially CD8.

These receptors are not linked to any known antigen. Two oligonucleotides, mixed equimolar, formed the beta constant-region primer covering TRBC1 and TRBC2. Four rounds of PCR amplified the ligated cDNA using nested alpha and beta constant-region primers plus SP2. TCRdb fed the UMI-ligation and nested PCR reads into MiXCR, producing one record per CDR3 protein. Among over 110,000 distinct CDR3 sequences listed, approximately 20% were seen once. Sample: naive CD8+ T cells from blood. These receptors were taken from a human donor in good health.

In this sample, this clonotype turned up a few times. The chain has TRBV27 and TRBJ1-4; 11 bases are shared with TRBD1. V shed 0 bases and J 4 bases; nucleotides not matched to a gene: 10. CDR3 size: 19 residues. CDR1 MNHEY and CDR2 SMNVEV come from the germline V gene (reference sequence). The CDR3 DNA is TGTGCCAGCAGTTTATCGAACTGGGGGACAGGGGGGGGTAATGAAAAACTGTTTTTT. Translating gives CASSLSNWGTGGGNEKLFF.

The V call is TRBV4-3, the J call TRBJ1-1, with 7 positions matching TRBD1. The CDR3 contains 15 residues. V was clipped by 3 bases and J by 2 bases; unmatched bases: 6. In germline, CDR1 is LGHNA, CDR2 YSLEER. The CDR3 bases are TGCGCCAGCAGCCAGGAACAGGGGACCAACACTGAAGCTTTCTTT. This gives the protein CASSQEQGTNTEAFF.

At least ten counts were recorded for this clonotype. The J gene is TRBJ1-5, the V gene TRBV4-3; 7 positions agree with TRBD1. With V trimmed by 1 base and J by 3 bases, 3 bases remained unmatched. Germline V CDR1 and CDR2: LGHNA, YSLEER. The CDR3 is made up of 15 amino acids. CDR3 sequence: CASSQGTGFNQPQHF. The CDR3 nucleotides are TGCGCCAGCAGCCAAGGGACAGGATTCAATCAGCCCCAGCATTTT.

The chain is built from TRBV20-1 and TRBJ2-7; no clear D gene. Trimming shortened V by 6 bases and J by 0 bases, and 18 bases separated the two germline ends. CDR3 length: 15 amino acids. Germline CDR1 and CDR2: DFQATT and SNEGSKA (reference sequence). The CDR3, as DNA: TGCAGTGCCTGGAGCCCTGGGCTGTACTCCTACGAGCAGTACTTC. This encodes CSAWSPGLYSYEQYF.

This clonotype was counted between two and nine times. The genes are TRBV7-9 and TRBJ2-3; a weak D match, TRBD1 (6 bases). Trimming removed 7 bases from V and 0 bases from J, with 14 bases in between. CDR1 and CDR2 from the germline V gene are SEHNR and FQNEAQ (reference sequence). The CDR3 sequence is 15 residues long. The CDR3 DNA is TGTGCCAGCAACCCCCGGGACATCAGCACAGATACGCAGTATTTT. Translating it yields CASNPRDISTDTQYF.

There are a few counts of this clonotype. The V gene is TRBV6-1, the J gene TRBJ2-1; TRBD2 agrees at 7 bases. Germline trimming cut 4 bases from V and 6 bases from J; bases unmatched to any gene: 12. The CDR3 is 16 amino acids. Per germline, CDR1 MNHNS and CDR2 SASEGT. As DNA, the CDR3 is TGTGCCAGCAGTGTCTTGGTGGGAGGGCCGGGCAATGAGCAGTTCTTC. This sequence encodes CASSVLVGGPGNEQFF.

This clonotype has more than one count but fewer than ten. This chain connects TRBV7-9 to TRBJ2-1; D is possibly TRBD1 (5 bases). CDR1 and CDR2 (germline): SEHNR, FQNEAQ (reference sequence). The V and J ends lost 3 bases and 14 bases respectively, with 11 bases between them. The CDR3 consists of 11 residues. The CDR3 region is CASSLDIRKFF. CDR3 bases: TGTGCCAGCAGCTTGGACATCCGTAAGTTCTTC.

This CDR3 is CASSPGTSVIQFF. Here the CDR3 DNA reads TGTGCCAGCAGTCCCGGGACGTCCGTGATACAGTTCTTC. The chain combines TRBV28 with TRBJ2-1, with D perhaps given as TRBD1 or TRBD2 (5 bases each). The germline gives CDR1 MDHEN, CDR2 SYDVKM. V was cut by 5 bases and J by 13 bases, with 18 bases left in between. The CDR3 is made up of 13 amino acids.

This clonotype turned up a few times. The V gene is TRBV6-2 or TRBV6-3, the J gene TRBJ2-1; the D gene is possibly TRBD1 (6 bases). V was trimmed by 7 bases and J by 5 bases, leaving 12 bases between them. The V gene's germline CDR1 is MNHEY and CDR2 SVGEGT. The CDR3 sequence is 13 residues long. Here the CDR3 DNA reads TGTGCCAGCAAGGGGTGGACAGACAATGAGCAGTTCTTC. Its translation: CASKGWTDNEQFF.

The chain joins TRBV28 to TRBJ1-5, with 8 bases lining up with TRBD1. Germline CDR1 reads MDHEN; CDR2 reads SYDVKM. The CDR3 contains 16 residues. Trimming removed 6 bases from V and 7 bases from J; junction bases left unmatched: 14. CDR3 nucleotides: TGTGCCAGCAGCTTAGCCCGACAGGGGAGCGGACAGCCCCAGCATTTT. Encoded protein: CASSLARQGSGQPQHF.